This TCR beta chain stems from a study of vaccination and CD4 T cells after COVID-19. Turning to the study itself: Those taking part got two shots of either the BNT162b2 or the mRNA-1273 vaccine. From HCoV-229E, HCoV-OC43, HCoV-NL63 and SARS-CoV-2, overlapping spike peptides were used to stimulate the cells. General observations from the study: Researchers looked at relatively few convalescent patients and had no early post-infection timepoints.

Sequence data for DNA of cultured CD4+ T cells were generated by the Oncomine TCR Beta short-read assay. The template was genomic DNA from cultured CD4+ T cells. MiXCR, run by TCRdb on the PCR reads, gives a single entry per CDR3 protein. This sample has 9,000 to 13,000 distinct CDR3 sequences, with around a third found just once. Treatment indicated: approximately 10-day PBMC culture with coronavirus spike peptide pools or control peptides (ViraFEST assay). Remarks on this clonotype: Its antigen is unidentified.

The receptor was derived from a human donor who had recovered from COVID-19. The input for sequencing was CD4+ T cells from blood, cultured in vitro, taken after SARS-CoV-2 vaccination.

CDR3 DNA: TGCAGCGCACTACAGGGCGGAGACACTGAAGCTTTCTTT. Its translation is CSALQGGDTEAFF. The rearrangement uses TRBV29-1 and TRBJ1-1, with D possibly matching TRBD1 (6 bases). The CDR3 runs 13 residues. CDR1 and CDR2 from the germline V gene are SQVTM and ANQGSEA. V lost 7 bases and J lost 3, with 15 bases in between.